These T cell receptor beta chains were read from a single sample in a study of cytomegalovirus exposure and HLA in healthy donors. This table comes from immunoSEQ multiplex PCR, and its TCRdb copy is limited to in-frame clones, with some not included. The sample lists 150,000 to 200,000 clones; 85% to 90% were seen once. The sample consisted of PBMCs. The receptors originated from a woman in her 30s in good health and CMV-seronegative. Each CDR3 is given with its conserved first and last residue. Clone size, where shown, is once, few, many, or a class for clones that have expanded.

v_call clone_size cdr3_aa
TRBV7-7 . CASSLGTAYEQYF
TRBV27 . CASSFGLRTEAFF
TRBV4-3 . CASSLGQIYGYTF
TRBV7-7 . CASSLASQGNTGELFF
TRBV25-1 . CASSHEGAGEKLFF
TRBV7-9 . CASSALGQLYGYTF
TRBV4-1 . CASSQEGTSGRMSNEQFF
TRBV29-1 . CSAQPGSPGAEQYF
TRBV27 . CASSLSWMSADTQYF
TRBV30 once CAWGPGTAGETQYF
TRBV27 . CASSPLGGRTNTDTQYF
TRBV5-1 . CASSLGRPGAFYEQYF
TRBV14 . CASSHPTGSAGELFF
TRBV13 . CASSLGGTFSYEQYF
TRBV19 . CASRGSGRSHTGELFF
TRBV10-3 . CAISDDRGGKLFF
TRBV7-9 once CASSSRQGSNYGYTF
TRBV19 . CATPQQSTTVRGGAGANALTF
TRBV12-5 . CASGRGPSTKQDNEQFF
TRBV5-6 . CASSLQPLSHGYTF
TRBV7-6 . CASSLDGSGTINEQFF
TRBV25-1 . CASSDTSRYEQYF
TRBV27 few CASSHDLGETQYF
TRBV2 . CASSFMTDYGYTF
TRBV11-2 . CASSLGSGSYEQYF
TRBV6-4 . CASSQDSSYNEQFF
TRBV18 . CASSPRTGSSYEQYF
TRBV4-3 . CASSQFAGVSYEQYF
TRBV2 . CASSGTTGNTEAFF